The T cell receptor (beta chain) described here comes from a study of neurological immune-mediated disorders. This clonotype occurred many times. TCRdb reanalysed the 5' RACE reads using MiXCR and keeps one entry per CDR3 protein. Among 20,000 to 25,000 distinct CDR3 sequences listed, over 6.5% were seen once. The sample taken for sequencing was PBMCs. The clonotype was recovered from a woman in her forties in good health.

For the CDR3, the DNA is TGCAGTGCTAGAGATTTGGACAGCTCCTACGAGCAGTACTTC. This gives the protein CSARDLDSSYEQYF. The chain uses TRBV20-1 and TRBJ2-7, with D maybe TRBD1 (6 bases). V was shortened by 0 bases and J by 0 bases, with 9 bases between the two germline ends. The length of the CDR3 is 14 residues. Germline loops: CDR1 DFQATT, CDR2 SNEGSKA (reference sequence).